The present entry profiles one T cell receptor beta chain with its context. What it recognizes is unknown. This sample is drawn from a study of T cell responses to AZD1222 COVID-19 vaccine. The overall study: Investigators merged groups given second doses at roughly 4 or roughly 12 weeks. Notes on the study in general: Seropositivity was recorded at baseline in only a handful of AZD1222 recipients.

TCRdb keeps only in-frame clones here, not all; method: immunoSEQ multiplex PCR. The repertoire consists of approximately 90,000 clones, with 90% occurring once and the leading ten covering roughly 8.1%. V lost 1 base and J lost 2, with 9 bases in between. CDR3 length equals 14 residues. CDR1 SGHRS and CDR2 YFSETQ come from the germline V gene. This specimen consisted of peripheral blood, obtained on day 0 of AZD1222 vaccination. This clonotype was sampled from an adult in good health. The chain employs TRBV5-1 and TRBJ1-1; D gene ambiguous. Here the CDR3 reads CASSLLDLNTEAFF. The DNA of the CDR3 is TGCGCCAGCAGCTTGCTTGACCTCAACACTGAAGCTTTCTTT.